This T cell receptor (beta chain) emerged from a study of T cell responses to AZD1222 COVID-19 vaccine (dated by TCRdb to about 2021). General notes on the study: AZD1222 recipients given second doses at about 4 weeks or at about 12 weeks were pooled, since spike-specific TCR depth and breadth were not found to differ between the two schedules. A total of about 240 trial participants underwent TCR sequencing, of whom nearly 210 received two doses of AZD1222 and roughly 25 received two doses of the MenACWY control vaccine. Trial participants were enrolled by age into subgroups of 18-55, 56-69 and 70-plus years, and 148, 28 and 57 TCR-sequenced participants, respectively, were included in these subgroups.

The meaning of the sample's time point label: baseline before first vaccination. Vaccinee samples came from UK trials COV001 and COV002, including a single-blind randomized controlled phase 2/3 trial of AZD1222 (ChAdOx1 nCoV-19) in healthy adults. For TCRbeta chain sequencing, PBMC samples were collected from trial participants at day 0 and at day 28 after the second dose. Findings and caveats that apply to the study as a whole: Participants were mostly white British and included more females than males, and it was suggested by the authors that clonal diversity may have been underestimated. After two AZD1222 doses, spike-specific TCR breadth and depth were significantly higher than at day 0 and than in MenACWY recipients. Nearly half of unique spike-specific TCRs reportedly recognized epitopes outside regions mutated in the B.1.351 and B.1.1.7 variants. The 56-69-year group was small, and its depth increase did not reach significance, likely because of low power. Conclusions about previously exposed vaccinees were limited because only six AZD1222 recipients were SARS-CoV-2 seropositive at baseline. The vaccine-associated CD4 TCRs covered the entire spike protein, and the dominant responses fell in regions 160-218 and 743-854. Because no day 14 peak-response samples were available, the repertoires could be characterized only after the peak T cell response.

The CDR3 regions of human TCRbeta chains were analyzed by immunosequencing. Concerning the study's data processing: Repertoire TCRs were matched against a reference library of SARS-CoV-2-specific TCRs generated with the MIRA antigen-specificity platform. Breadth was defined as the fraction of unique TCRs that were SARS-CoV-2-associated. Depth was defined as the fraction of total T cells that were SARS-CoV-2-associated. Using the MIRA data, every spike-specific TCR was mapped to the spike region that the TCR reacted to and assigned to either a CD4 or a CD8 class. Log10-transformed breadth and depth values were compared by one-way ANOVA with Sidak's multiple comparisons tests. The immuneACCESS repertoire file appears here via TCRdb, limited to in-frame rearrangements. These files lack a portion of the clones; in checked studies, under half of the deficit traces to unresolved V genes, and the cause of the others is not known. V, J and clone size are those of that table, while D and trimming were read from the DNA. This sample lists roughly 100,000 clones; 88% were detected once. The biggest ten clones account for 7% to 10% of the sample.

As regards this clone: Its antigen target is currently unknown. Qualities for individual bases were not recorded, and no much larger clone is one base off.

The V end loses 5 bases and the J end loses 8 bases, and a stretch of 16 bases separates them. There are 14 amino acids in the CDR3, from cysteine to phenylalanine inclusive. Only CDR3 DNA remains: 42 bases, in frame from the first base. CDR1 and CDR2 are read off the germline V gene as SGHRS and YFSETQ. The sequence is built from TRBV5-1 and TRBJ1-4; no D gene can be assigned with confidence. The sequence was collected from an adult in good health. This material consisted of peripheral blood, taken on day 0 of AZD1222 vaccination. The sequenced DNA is TGCGCCAGCAGTTTAAGTCAAAAAAGGGAAAAACTGTTTTTT. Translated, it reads CASSLSQKREKLFF.